The 22 T cell receptor beta chains presented below share a single source sample, sequenced in a study of blood T cells in healthy people across ages. Primers used in a second PCR of roughly 7 to 11 cycles were a sample-barcoded 5' primer and a J-beta primer mix. MiXCR was run by TCRdb on the 5' RACE reads, yielding one entry per CDR3 protein. The table has hundreds of thousands of distinct CDR3 sequences, roughly half seen once. The sequencing input was blood. Receptors originate from a woman of 80 years or more in good health.

The chain has TRBV28 and TRBJ2-3, with 10 nucleotides matching TRBD2. The CDR3 has 17 amino acids. Germline assignment: CDR1 MDHEN and CDR2 SYDVKM. V lost 3 bases and J lost 4; bases outside the gene matches: 10. The CDR3 DNA follows: TGTGCCAGCAGTTTCCAGCGGGGGGGACCTTCCGCAGATACGCAGTATTTT. It translates to CASSFQRGGPSADTQYF.

This clonotype came up a few times. This chain uses TRBV30 with TRBJ1-2; no reliable D call. The V end was cut by 3 bases, the J end by 2 bases, with 4 bases between. The CDR3 extends over 11 amino acids. CDR1 is GTSNPN and CDR2 is SVGIG in the germline V gene (reference sequence). CDR3 protein: CAWSQNYGYTF. The CDR3 DNA reads as TGTGCCTGGAGCCAGAACTATGGCTACACCTTC.

This clonotype was counted many times. V and J are TRBV7-2 and TRBJ2-1, with 7 bases lining up with TRBD1. With 3 bases clipped from V and 9 bases from J, the junction kept 11 bases outside the gene matches. The CDR3 has 15 amino acids. Germline values: CDR1 SGHTA, CDR2 FQGNSA. The CDR3 sequence: CASSFNRGQRGEQFF. In DNA form, the CDR3 reads TGTGCCAGCAGCTTTAACAGGGGCCAGCGAGGTGAGCAGTTCTTC.

This clonotype was seen just once. A much larger clone differs by one base, so this may be a read error. The chain links TRBV7-2 to TRBJ2-1, with a possible D match to TRBD1 (6 bases). Trimming removed 2 bases from V and 0 bases from J, with 23 bases in between. The CDR3 runs 20 residues. Germline lookup yields CDR1 SGHTA and CDR2 FQGNSA. The CDR3 is CASSLLPPLGATNSYNEQFF. The CDR3, as DNA: TGTGCCAGCAGCTTACTTCCCCCCCTGGGGGCTACCAACTCCTACAATGAGCAGTTCTTC. The entire variable domain, with the rest obtained from reference TRBV7-2 and TRBJ2-1, is as follows: GAGVSQSPSNKVTEKGKDVELRCDPISGHTALYWYRQSLGQGLEFLIYFQGNSAPDKSGLPSDRFSAERTGGSVSTLTIQRTQQEDSAVYLCASSLLPPLGATNSYNEQFFGPGTRLTVL.

The table lists this clonotype with many counts. The chain couples TRBV9 to TRBJ2-1; 7 bases are shared with TRBD2. There are 16 residues in the CDR3. The germline V gene encodes CDR1 SGDLS and CDR2 YYNGEE. V was clipped by 0 bases and J by 2 bases; unmatched bases: 5. The CDR3 DNA reads TGTGCCAGCAGCGTAGCTGGTCGGGGGGCCTACAATGAGCAGTTCTTC. This codes for CASSVAGRGAYNEQFF.

This clonotype was seen many times. This chain uses TRBV6-5 with TRBJ2-3; D unresolved. The CDR3 runs to 11 residues. Germline CDR1 MNHEY, CDR2 SVGAGI. V lost 8 bases to trimming and J lost 0 bases, with 3 bases between them. CDR3: CASRSTDTQYF. Here the CDR3 DNA reads TGTGCCAGCCGTAGCACAGATACGCAGTATTTT.

With respect to this clonotype: With a much larger clone just one base away, this may be a read error. The genes are TRBV18 and TRBJ2-6; TRBD1 might be the D (6 bases). Looked up from germline, CDR1 is KGHSH and CDR2 is LQKENI. The V gene lost 8 bases and the J gene lost 2 bases, with 16 bases spanning the gap. The CDR3 spans 16 residues. In DNA, the CDR3 is TGTGCCAGCCCACTGACAGGTGACGCTGGGGCCAACGTCCTGACTTTC. Translation gives CASPLTGDAGANVLTF.

The CDR3 DNA reads as TGTGCCAGCAGTTTTGACAGGGGGTGTGGCTACACCTTC. This sequence encodes CASSFDRGCGYTF. This rearrangement joins TRBV28 to TRBJ1-2; 9 nucleotides line up with TRBD1. J was trimmed by 7 bases and V by 3 bases; bases with no gene match: 3. CDR1 and CDR2 from the germline V gene are MDHEN and SYDVKM. The CDR3 spans 13 residues.

The sample holds a few counts of this clonotype. The genes are TRBV20-1 and TRBJ2-5; 10 bases agree with TRBD2. The germline gives CDR1 DFQATT, CDR2 SNEGSKA (reference sequence). The CDR3 consists of 13 residues. With V trimmed by 6 bases and J by 7 bases, 8 bases remained unmatched. The CDR3 coding sequence is TGCAGTGCCAGTACTAGCGGGGCCTGGACCCAGTACTTC. Translating it yields CSASTSGAWTQYF.

This clonotype was detected ten times or more. This chain's CDR3 is CSARDLEGTEAFF. The DNA for the CDR3 is TGCAGTGCTAGAGATCTTGAGGGCACTGAAGCTTTCTTT. The V call is TRBV20-1, the J call TRBJ1-1; D is ambiguous. Germline CDR1 DFQATT, CDR2 SNEGSKA (reference sequence). V gave up 0 bases and J gave up 4 bases, with 9 bases separating them. The CDR3 sequence is 13 residues long.

The V and J genes are TRBV2 and TRBJ2-1; TRBD2 aligns across 10 bases. After removal of 9 bases from V and 9 bases from J, the junction contained 11 bases not matched to a gene. The V gene's germline CDR1 is SNHLY and CDR2 FYNNEI. The CDR3 spans 14 residues. The CDR3 sequence: CASLRASGSGEQFF. Written as DNA, the CDR3 is TGTGCCAGTTTGCGAGCTAGCGGGAGTGGTGAGCAGTTCTTC.

A few counts support this clonotype. This chain joins TRBV6-5 and TRBJ2-1; D possibly corresponds to TRBD2 (6 bases). This CDR3 is 15 amino acids long. Germline-derived CDR1 and CDR2 are MNHEY and SVGAGI. With 6 bases removed from V and 5 bases from J, the gap between germline ends came to 17 bases. CDR3 loop: CASRGVLAHNNEQFF. CDR3 DNA: TGTGCCAGCAGAGGGGTCCTAGCGCATAACAATGAGCAGTTCTTC.

With regard to this clonotype: A much more abundant neighbour one base away suggests this may be a read error. This chain uses TRBV18 with TRBJ2-1, with a weak D call TRBD2 (5 bases). The end of the DNA aligns better with TRBJ2-7, so the J call may be wrong. The CDR3 spans 16 residues. Germline CDR1 is KGHSH and CDR2 is LQKENI. The CDR3 DNA sequence: TGTGCCAGCTCAAGGACTCCCCCCAGCTCCTACAATGAGCAGTACTTC. Its translation is CASSRTPPSSYNEQYF.

Many counts were recorded for this clonotype. J is TRBJ2-7 and V is TRBV28; D gene uncertain. V was pared by 6 bases and J by 4 bases, with 10 bases between. The CDR3 contains 12 residues. CDR1 MDHEN and CDR2 SYDVKM come from the germline V gene. The CDR3 DNA follows: TGTGCCAGCAGCGCCCCAGGATACGAGCAGTACTTC. Its translation: CASSAPGYEQYF.

This clonotype was seen a handful of times. The rearrangement joins TRBV4-2 to TRBJ2-4, with D perhaps TRBD2 (7 bases). This CDR3 region has 16 residues. V lost 1 base and J 0 bases, leaving 10 bases between the germline ends. The germline CDR1 and CDR2 sequences are LGHNA and YNFKEQ. The CDR3 DNA follows: TGTGCCAGCAGCCAAGGAGGGGGGGTAGCCAAAAACATTCAGTACTTC. Translating it yields CASSQGGGVAKNIQYF.

The chain has TRBV7-9 and TRBJ2-7, with a possible D match to TRBD1 (6 bases). Germline-derived CDR1 and CDR2 are SEHNR and FQNEAQ (reference sequence). This CDR3 spans 15 amino acids. V lost 5 bases and J 0 bases, leaving 14 bases between the germline ends. CDR3 coding DNA: TGTGCCAGCAGCCCCGGACAGTCTAGCTCCTACGAGCAGTACTTC. Protein: CASSPGQSSSYEQYF. Full variable domain (outside the CDR3, taken from reference TRBV7-9 and TRBJ2-7): DTGVSQNPRHKITKRGQNVTFRCDPISEHNRLYWYRQTLGQGPEFLTYFQNEAQLEKSRLLSDRFSAERPKGSFSTLEIQRTEQGDSAMYLCASSPGQSSSYEQYFGPGTRLTVT.

Comment on this clonotype: A much larger clone lies a single base off, so this may be a read error. The J gene is TRBJ1-2, the V gene TRBV7-3; no definite D call. The V end lost 2 bases, the J end lost 6 bases, and 10 bases lay between the germline ends. Looked up from germline, CDR1 is SGHTA and CDR2 is FQGTGA. The CDR3 is 13 amino acids. This chain's CDR3 is CASSLGADDGYTF. In nucleotides, the CDR3 is TGTGCCAGCAGCTTAGGTGCGGATGATGGCTACACCTTC.

In nucleotides, the CDR3 is TGTGCCACCAGCTTCAGAGGTCGTCCCTCTGGAAACACCATATATTTT. Translation: CATSFRGRPSGNTIYF. The chain carries TRBV15 and TRBJ1-3; D call uncertain. Trimming pared 5 bases from V and 0 bases from J, leaving 14 bases between. The CDR3 is 16 amino acids. Germline-derived CDR1 and CDR2 are LNHNV and YYDKDF (reference sequence).

This clonotype was detected a few times. The chain couples TRBV12-3 or TRBV12-4 to TRBJ2-7; 9 bases map to TRBD1. TRBJ2-4 explains the end of the DNA better; the J call may be wrong. There are 14 residues in the CDR3. The CDR3 loop reads CASSLRDREDIQYF. CDR3 coding DNA: TGTGCCAGCAGTCTCCGGGACAGGGAGGACATTCAGTACTTC.

This clonotype was counted ten times or more. The chain is built from TRBV15 and TRBJ2-1, with D unclear. This CDR3 is built from 15 residues. Trimming left V 0 bases short and J 6 bases short, with 12 bases between. CDR1 and CDR2 (germline): LNHNV, YYDKDF (reference sequence). CDR3 bases: TGTGCCACCAGCAGAGATCCAGCCCTCGGCAATGAGCAGTTCTTC. Its translation: CATSRDPALGNEQFF.

This clonotype was counted ten times or more. The J gene is TRBJ2-4, the V gene TRBV20-1; TRBD1 matches at 9 bases. The CDR3 loop spans 16 amino acids. J gave up 1 base and V 5 bases, and 9 bases lay outside the gene matches. The germline V gene has CDR1 DFQATT and CDR2 SNEGSKA (reference sequence). Written as DNA, the CDR3 is TGCAGTGCTGAAAGTCCGGGACAGGGTGCCAAAAACATTCAGTACTTC. This codes for CSAESPGQGAKNIQYF.

The chain couples TRBV21-1 to TRBJ2-5; the table's TRBD2 call for D was not verified on the DNA. TRBV21-1 is a documented pseudogene. This CDR3 has 14 amino acids. CDR3 sequence: CASSPEIRADEQCF. The CDR3 nucleotides read TGTGCCAGCAGCCCCGAAATAAGAGCGGACGAGCAGTGCTTC.